A single sample is the source of the 30 T cell receptor beta chains below, sequenced in a study of blood T cell repertoires in COVID-19. TCRdb's copy holds only in-frame clones and misses some; the assay was immunoSEQ multiplex PCR. The data hold over 150,000 clones, with about 90% observed a single time. Sequenced sample: PBMCs or T cells enriched from blood (not recorded which). The receptor set was obtained from a woman aged 45-60 years who had recovered from COVID-19.

This clone was seen a handful of times. The chain carries TRBV28 and TRBJ1-2, with a weak D call TRBD1 (5 bases). Trimming shortened V by 8 bases and J by 5 bases, and 12 bases separated the two germline ends. The length of the CDR3 is 12 residues. Germline-derived CDR1 and CDR2 are MDHEN and SYDVKM. The CDR3 bases are TGTGCCAGCCAGGGCGAACTTTATGGCTACACCTTC. Translating it yields CASQGELYGYTF.

The chain couples TRBV10-3 to TRBJ2-3; 9 bases are a match to TRBD2. The CDR3 contains 15 residues. CDR1 and CDR2 (germline): ENHRY, SYGVKD. With 3 bases clipped from V and 1 base from J, the junction kept 2 bases outside the gene matches. In DNA form, the CDR3 reads TGTGCCATCAGTGAAAAGCGGGAGGGCACAGATACGCAGTATTTT. This gives the protein CAISEKREGTDTQYF.

The chain carries TRBV24-1 and TRBJ2-7; D gene ambiguous. Trimming left V 6 bases short and J 1 base short, with 6 bases between. CDR3 length equals 12 residues. CDR1 is KGHDR and CDR2 is SFDVKD in the germline V gene. CDR3 DNA: TGTGCCACCAGTTCCAGTTCCTACGAGCAGTACTTC. It yields the protein CATSSSSYEQYF.

In its sample, this clone was seen a few times. This chain joins TRBV6-5 and TRBJ2-1, with a possible D match to TRBD2 (5 bases). Trimming removed 5 bases from V and 4 bases from J, with 15 bases in between. The CDR3 length is 15 residues. The germline V gene encodes CDR1 MNHEY and CDR2 SVGAGI. CDR3 sequence (DNA): TGTGCCAGCAGTCCCCCCCGGACTGTTTACAATGAGCAGTTCTTC. Translation gives CASSPPRTVYNEQFF.

The chain uses TRBV9 and TRBJ2-2; 9 bases align to TRBD2. The CDR3 loop spans 15 amino acids. V dropped 0 bases and J dropped 5; count of bases not matched to a gene: 2. The germline gives CDR1 SGDLS, CDR2 YYNGEE. The CDR3 DNA is TGTGCCAGCAGCGTAGTTGCGGGAGGGACCGGGGAGCTGTTTTTT. Protein sequence: CASSVVAGGTGELFF.

The chain recombines TRBV6-1 with TRBJ1-2, with no clear D. The V end lost 0 bases, the J end lost 1 base, and 6 bases lay between the germline ends. Germline CDR1 reads MNHNS; CDR2 reads SASEGT. This CDR3 is built from 14 residues. The CDR3 DNA reads as TGTGCCAGCAGTGAAGCGGCGGGTAACTATGGCTACACCTTC. Residues: CASSEAAGNYGYTF.

This clone was recorded a few times. The chain employs TRBV12-3 or TRBV12-4 and TRBJ1-2; no definite D call. Trimming stripped 1 base from V and 8 bases from J, with 8 bases between. CDR3 length: 12 amino acids. CDR3 amino acids: CASSLVGGGYTF. The CDR3 DNA is TGTGCCAGCAGTTTAGTTGGAGGAGGCTACACCTTC.

The rearrangement joins TRBV5-1 to TRBJ2-1, with D possibly TRBD2 on 7 matching bases. From germline, CDR1 is SGHRS and CDR2 YFSETQ. The length of the CDR3 is 15 residues. Trimming pared 6 bases from V and 5 bases from J, leaving 18 bases between. The CDR3 nucleotides are TGCGCCAGCATGGCCGGGGGGCTCTCTCACAATGAGCAGTTCTTC. Translating it yields CASMAGGLSHNEQFF. The full variable domain, completed using reference TRBV5-1 and TRBJ2-1, is KAGVTQTPRYLIKTRGQQVTLSCSPISGHRSVSWYQQTPGQGLQFLFEYFSETQRNKGNFPGRFSGRQFSNSRSEMNVSTLELGDSALYLCASMAGGLSHNEQFFGPGTRLTVL.

The V call is TRBV12-2, the J call TRBJ2-1; the table's D call, TRBD1, was not checked against the DNA. TRBV12-2 is noted as a pseudogene. The CDR3 runs to 15 residues. CDR3: CASRLGQGADNEQFF. The CDR3 nucleotides are TGTGCAAGTCGCTTGGGACAGGGGGCGGACAATGAGCAGTTCTTC.

The gene calls are TRBV7-2 and TRBJ2-5; D is possibly TRBD2 (6 bases). The germline V and J ends were trimmed by 2 bases and 2 bases, with 9 bases remaining between them. Germline V lookup: CDR1 SGHTA, CDR2 FQGNSA. The CDR3 consists of 14 residues. The CDR3 here is CASSLPREQETQYF. Written as DNA, the CDR3 is TGTGCCAGCAGCTTACCTCGGGAGCAAGAGACCCAGTACTTC.

CDR3 DNA: TGTGCCAGCAAGACCCCAGGGGGCGGTGGCTACACCTTC. This sequence encodes CASKTPGGGGYTF. This chain connects TRBV27 to TRBJ1-2; 8 positions match TRBD1. From germline, CDR1 is MNHEY and CDR2 SMNVEV (reference sequence). This CDR3 comprises 13 residues. J was trimmed by 7 bases and V by 7 bases; bases with no gene match: 8.

This clone was seen a few times. J is TRBJ2-1 and V is TRBV19, with 8 positions matching TRBD2. CDR1 is LNHDA and CDR2 is SQIVND in the germline V gene (reference sequence). V was pared by 4 bases and J by 0 bases, with 5 bases of the junction left unmatched. The CDR3 spans 16 residues. The CDR3 protein is CASSKASGHSYNEQFF. Here the CDR3 DNA reads TGTGCCAGTAGTAAGGCTAGCGGGCACTCCTACAATGAGCAGTTCTTC.

The rearrangement links TRBV11-3 to TRBJ2-1; 7 bases line up with TRBD2. J gave up 0 bases and V 6 bases, and 8 bases lay outside the gene matches. CDR1 and CDR2 from the germline V gene are SGHNT and YENEEA. This CDR3 has 16 amino acids. CDR3 in DNA: TGTGCCAGCAGGTCCTCCGGGACTAACTCCTACAATGAGCAGTTCTTC. It yields the protein CASRSSGTNSYNEQFF.

In its sample, this clone was seen once. This chain links TRBV27 with TRBJ2-7; 7 nucleotides line up with TRBD2. J gave up 1 base and V 5 bases, and 8 bases lay outside the gene matches. Germline V gene sequence: CDR1 MNHEY, CDR2 SMNVEV (reference sequence). The CDR3 is 15 amino acids. The DNA of the CDR3 is TGTGCCAGCAGTCCCCGACCTAGCGGTTCCTACGAGCAGTACTTC. This gives the protein CASSPRPSGSYEQYF.

The chain has TRBV12-3 or TRBV12-4 and TRBJ1-1, with D possibly matching TRBD1 (6 bases). Deletions cut 6 bases from V and 6 bases from J, with 14 bases between. This CDR3 region has 13 residues. The CDR3 region has the DNA TGTGCCAGCAGCCACCGCAGGGGCCCTGAAGCTTTCTTT. Protein sequence: CASSHRRGPEAFF.

The chain is built from TRBV12-5 and TRBJ1-1; D perhaps matches TRBD1 (5 bases). V was pared by 6 bases and J by 1 base, with 12 bases between. Germline V lookup: CDR1 LGHNT, CDR2 FRNRAP. The CDR3 length is 14 residues. CDR3 sequence (DNA): TGTGCTAGTGGGTCAAACCAGGGGAACACTGAAGCTTTCTTT. Residues: CASGSNQGNTEAFF.

The chain links TRBV5-3 to TRBJ1-1; TRBD1 aligns across 12 bases. TRBV5-3 is recorded as an ORF, its role being uncertain. CDR3 size: 17 residues. V lost 1 base and J lost 1; bases outside the gene matches: 5. The CDR3 loop is CARSLWDRGLENTEAFF. The CDR3 DNA is TGTGCCAGAAGCTTGTGGGACAGGGGGCTCGAGAACACTGAAGCTTTCTTT.

This rearrangement joins TRBV11-2 to TRBJ1-1, with D possibly being TRBD1 (5 bases). CDR1 is SGHAT, CDR2 FQNNGV, per germline. The CDR3 covers 14 residues. V shed 6 bases and J shed 0 bases, with 11 bases lying between them. Written as DNA, the CDR3 is TGTGCCAGCAGTAGGAGGGGAATGAACACTGAAGCTTTCTTT. This sequence encodes CASSRRGMNTEAFF. Based on the CDR3 plus reference TRBV11-2 and TRBJ1-1, the full variable domain is EAGVAQSPRYKIIEKRQSVAFWCNPISGHATLYWYQQILGQGPKLLIQFQNNGVVDDSQLPKDRFSAERLKGVDSTLKIQPAKLEDSAVYLCASSRRGMNTEAFFGQGTRLTVV.

The V call is TRBV7-9, the J call TRBJ1-4, with TRBD1 matching over 7 bases. Germline lookup yields CDR1 SEHNR and CDR2 FQNEAQ (reference sequence). V gave up 6 bases and J gave up 10 bases; unmatched junction bases: 14. The CDR3 is 15 amino acids. The CDR3 loop reads CASSHLGGQPGKLFF. CDR3 coding DNA: TGTGCCAGCAGTCACTTAGGGGGCCAACCCGGAAAACTGTTTTTT.

The gene calls are TRBV11-3 and TRBJ1-2; 9 positions match TRBD1. V shed 2 bases, J shed 2 bases, and the junction held 6 bases outside the gene matches. Germline loops: CDR1 SGHNT, CDR2 YENEEA. CDR3 length: 16 amino acids. The CDR3 DNA follows: TGTGCCAGCAGCTTACGGGGGACAGGGACGAACTATGGCTACACCTTC. This sequence encodes CASSLRGTGTNYGYTF.

The chain uses TRBV6-4 and TRBJ2-7, with 9 bases aligning to TRBD1. The V segment lost 2 bases and the J segment 5 bases; nucleotides outside the gene matches: 7. Germline-derived CDR1 and CDR2 are MRHNA and SNTAGT. The CDR3 runs to 15 residues. This chain's CDR3 is CASSDRQDRGNEQYF. CDR3 DNA sequence: TGTGCCAGCAGTGACCGCCAGGACAGGGGCAACGAGCAGTACTTC.

This chain links TRBV5-1 with TRBJ2-1, with 8 bases fitting TRBD2. The CDR3 runs to 16 residues. J gave up 1 base and V 0 bases, and 3 bases lay outside the gene matches. Germline CDR1 reads SGHRS; CDR2 reads YFSETQ. CDR3 sequence reads: CASSLGASGSYNEQFF. For the CDR3, the DNA is TGCGCCAGCAGCTTGGGGGCTAGCGGGTCCTACAATGAGCAGTTCTTC. Looking up the rest from reference TRBV5-1 and TRBJ2-1 gives the full variable domain: KAGVTQTPRYLIKTRGQQVTLSCSPISGHRSVSWYQQTPGQGLQFLFEYFSETQRNKGNFPGRFSGRQFSNSRSEMNVSTLELGDSALYLCASSLGASGSYNEQFFGPGTRLTVL.

The V call is TRBV19, the J call TRBJ2-1, with 10 bases matching TRBD1. This CDR3 contains 13 residues. Germline loops: CDR1 LNHDA, CDR2 SQIVND (reference sequence). J gave up 8 bases and V 7 bases, and 5 bases lay outside the gene matches. The CDR3 here is CASTPDRGDEQFF. CDR3 DNA: TGTGCCAGTACCCCGGACAGGGGGGATGAGCAGTTCTTC.

This rearrangement joins TRBV5-1 to TRBJ2-5; no reliable D call. Trimming removed 0 bases at V and 2 bases at J, with 8 bases between. Germline CDR1 is SGHRS and CDR2 is YFSETQ. The length of the CDR3 is 14 residues. CDR3 sequence reads: CASSLVGSQETQYF. CDR3 DNA sequence: TGCGCCAGCAGCTTGGTGGGCTCGCAAGAGACCCAGTACTTC.

The chain employs TRBV7-9 and TRBJ1-1; the D is unclear. V was clipped by 3 bases and J by 5 bases, with 10 bases between them. The germline V gene encodes CDR1 SEHNR and CDR2 FQNEAQ (reference sequence). The CDR3 length is 13 residues. The CDR3 DNA follows: TGTGCCAGCAGCTTCGCGCAGACAACTGAAGCTTTCTTT. Translation: CASSFAQTTEAFF. Variable domain in full (rest from reference TRBV7-9 and TRBJ1-1): DTGVSQNPRHKITKRGQNVTFRCDPISEHNRLYWYRQTLGQGPEFLTYFQNEAQLEKSRLLSDRFSAERPKGSFSTLEIQRTEQGDSAMYLCASSFAQTTEAFFGQGTRLTVV.

This clone was seen a handful of times. V usage is TRBV6-5 and J usage is TRBJ1-4; TRBD1 matches 9 bases. The J segment lost 7 bases and the V segment lost 5 bases, leaving 8 bases of the junction unmatched. CDR1 is MNHEY and CDR2 is SVGAGI in the germline V gene. CDR3 length: 15 amino acids. CDR3 in DNA: TGTGCCAGCAGTAAGGGACAGGGAGAGATTGAAAAACTGTTTTTT. Translating gives CASSKGQGEIEKLFF.

This clone was observed once. The chain uses TRBV5-5 and TRBJ1-4; TRBD1 agrees at 7 bases. Losses at the gene ends were 6 bases for V and 2 bases for J; bases not matched to a gene: 13. CDR3 length equals 17 residues. CDR1 and CDR2 from the germline V gene are SGHKS and YYEKEE (reference sequence). CDR3 in amino acids: CASTPTGQPATNEKLFF. The CDR3 nucleotides read TGTGCCAGCACCCCGACAGGGCAACCTGCGACTAATGAAAAACTGTTTTTT.

V gene TRBV12-1 combines with J gene TRBJ2-5; the listed D gene, TRBD2, was not tested against the DNA. TRBV12-1 is designated a pseudogene. This CDR3 comprises 14 residues. The DNA for the CDR3 is TGTGCCAGCAGCGGGGACGGGACTGACGAGACCCAGTACTTC. Translating gives CASSGDGTDETQYF.

This clone has just one count. The CDR3 sequence: CASSLGGTGFDEQYF. CDR3 DNA sequence: TGTGCCAGCAGCCTAGGTGGGACAGGGTTCGACGAGCAGTACTTC. The chain carries TRBV7-8 and TRBJ2-7, with 9 bases identical to TRBD1. Germline lookup yields CDR1 SGHVS and CDR2 FQNEAQ. With 5 bases clipped from V and 5 bases from J, the junction kept 10 bases outside the gene matches. CDR3 length: 15 residues.

The chain has TRBV18 and TRBJ2-1, with 9 positions matching TRBD2. Trimming removed 1 base from V and 2 bases from J; junction bases left unmatched: 9. Germline V lookup: CDR1 KGHSH, CDR2 LQKENI. This CDR3 contains 18 residues. CDR3 bases: TGTGCCAGCTCACCACTTCCTCCTCCTAGCGGGACCTACAATGAGCAGTTCTTC. Its protein product is CASSPLPPPSGTYNEQFF. Looking up the rest from reference TRBV18 and TRBJ2-1 gives the full variable domain: NAGVMQNPRHLVRRRGQEARLRCSPMKGHSHVYWYRQLPEEGLKFMVYLQKENIIDESGMPKERFSAEFPKEGPSILRIQQVVRGDSAAYFCASSPLPPPSGTYNEQFFGPGTRLTVL.